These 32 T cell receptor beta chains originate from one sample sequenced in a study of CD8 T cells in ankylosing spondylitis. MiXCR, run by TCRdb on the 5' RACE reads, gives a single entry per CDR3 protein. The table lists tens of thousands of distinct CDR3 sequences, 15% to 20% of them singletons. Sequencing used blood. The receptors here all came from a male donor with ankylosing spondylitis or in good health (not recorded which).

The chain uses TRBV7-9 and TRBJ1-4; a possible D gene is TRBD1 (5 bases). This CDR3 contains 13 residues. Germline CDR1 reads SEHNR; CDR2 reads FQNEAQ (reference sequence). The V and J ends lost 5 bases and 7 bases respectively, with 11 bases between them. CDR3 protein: CASSPRQGEKLFF. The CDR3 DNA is TGTGCCAGCAGCCCCCGGCAGGGTGAAAAACTGTTTTTT.

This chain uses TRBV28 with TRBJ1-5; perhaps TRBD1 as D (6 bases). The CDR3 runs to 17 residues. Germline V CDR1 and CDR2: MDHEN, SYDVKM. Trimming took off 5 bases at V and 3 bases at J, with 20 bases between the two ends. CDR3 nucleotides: TGTGCCAGCAGTCCCCCGACAGGCCCCCTTTCCAATCAGCCCCAGCATTTT. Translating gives CASSPPTGPLSNQPQHF.

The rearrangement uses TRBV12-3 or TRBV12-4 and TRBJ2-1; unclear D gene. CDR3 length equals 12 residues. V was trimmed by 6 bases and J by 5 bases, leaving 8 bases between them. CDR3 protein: CASSPLNNEQFF. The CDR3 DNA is TGTGCCAGCAGCCCCTTAAACAATGAGCAGTTCTTC.

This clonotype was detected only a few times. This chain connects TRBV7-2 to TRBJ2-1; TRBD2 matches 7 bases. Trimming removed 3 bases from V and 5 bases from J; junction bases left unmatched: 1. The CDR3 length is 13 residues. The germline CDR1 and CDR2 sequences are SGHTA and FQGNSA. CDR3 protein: CASSLGTNNEQFF. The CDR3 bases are TGTGCCAGCAGCTTGGGGACTAACAATGAGCAGTTCTTC.

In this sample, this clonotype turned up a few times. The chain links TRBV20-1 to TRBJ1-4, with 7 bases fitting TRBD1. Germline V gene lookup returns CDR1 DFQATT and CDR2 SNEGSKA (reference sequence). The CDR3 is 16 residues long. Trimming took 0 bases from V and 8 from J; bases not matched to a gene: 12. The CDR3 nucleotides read TGCAGTGCTAGAGATAGTAGGGACAGTTTATCAGAAAAACTGTTTTTT. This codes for CSARDSRDSLSEKLFF.

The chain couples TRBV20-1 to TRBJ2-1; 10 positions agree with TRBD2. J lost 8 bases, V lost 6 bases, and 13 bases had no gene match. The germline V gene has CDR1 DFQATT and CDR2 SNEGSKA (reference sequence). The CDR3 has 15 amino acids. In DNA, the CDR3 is TGCAGTGCAACTCTAAGCGGGGGGGCTAGCGATGAGCAGTTCTTC. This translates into CSATLSGGASDEQFF.

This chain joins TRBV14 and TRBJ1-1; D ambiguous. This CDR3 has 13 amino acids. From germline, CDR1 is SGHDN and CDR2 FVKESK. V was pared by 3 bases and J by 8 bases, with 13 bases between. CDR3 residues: CASSQIWVGEAFF. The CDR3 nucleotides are TGTGCCAGCAGCCAGATATGGGTTGGGGAAGCTTTCTTT.

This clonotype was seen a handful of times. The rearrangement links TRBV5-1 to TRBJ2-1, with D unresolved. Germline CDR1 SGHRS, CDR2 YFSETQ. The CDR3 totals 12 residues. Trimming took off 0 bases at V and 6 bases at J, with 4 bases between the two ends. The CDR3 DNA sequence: TGCGCCAGCAGCTTGGAAGGCAATGAGCAGTTCTTC. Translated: CASSLEGNEQFF.

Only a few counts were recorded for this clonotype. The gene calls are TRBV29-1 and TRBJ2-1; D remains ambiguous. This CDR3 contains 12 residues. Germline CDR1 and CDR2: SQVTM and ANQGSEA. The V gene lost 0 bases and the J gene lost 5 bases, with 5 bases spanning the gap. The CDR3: CSVEDRHNEQFF. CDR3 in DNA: TGCAGCGTTGAAGATCGTCACAATGAGCAGTTCTTC.

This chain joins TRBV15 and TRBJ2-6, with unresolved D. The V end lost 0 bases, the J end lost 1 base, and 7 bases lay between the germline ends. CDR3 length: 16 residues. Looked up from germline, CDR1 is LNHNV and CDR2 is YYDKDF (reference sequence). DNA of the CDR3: TGTGCCACCAGCAGAGATCGAGGATCTGGGGCCAACGTCCTGACTTTC. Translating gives CATSRDRGSGANVLTF.

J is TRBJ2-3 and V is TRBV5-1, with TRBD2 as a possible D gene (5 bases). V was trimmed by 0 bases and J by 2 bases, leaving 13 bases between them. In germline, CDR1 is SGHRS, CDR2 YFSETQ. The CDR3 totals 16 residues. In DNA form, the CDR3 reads TGCGCCAGCAGCTTGGAGGGTGAGGGTTCCACAGATACGCAGTATTTT. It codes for CASSLEGEGSTDTQYF.

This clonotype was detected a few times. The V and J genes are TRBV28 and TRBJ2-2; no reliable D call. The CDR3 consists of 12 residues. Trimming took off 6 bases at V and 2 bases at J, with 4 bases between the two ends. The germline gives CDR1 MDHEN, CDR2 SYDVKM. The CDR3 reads CASRLNTGELFF. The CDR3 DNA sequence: TGTGCCAGCAGACTTAACACCGGGGAGCTGTTTTTT.

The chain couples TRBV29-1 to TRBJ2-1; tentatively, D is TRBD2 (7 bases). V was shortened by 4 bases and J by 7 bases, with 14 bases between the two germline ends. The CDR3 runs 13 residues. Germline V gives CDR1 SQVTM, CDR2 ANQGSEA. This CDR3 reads CSVGSRGGNEQFF. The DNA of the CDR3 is TGCAGCGTTGGGTCCAGGGGAGGGAATGAGCAGTTCTTC.

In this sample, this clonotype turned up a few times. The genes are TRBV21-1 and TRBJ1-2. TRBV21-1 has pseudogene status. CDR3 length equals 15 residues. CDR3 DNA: TGTGCCAGCAGCACCGACCGAATATTCCTCTATGGCTACACCTTC. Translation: CASSTDRIFLYGYTF.

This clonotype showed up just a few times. CDR3 in amino acids: CASSRGTGLNEQYF. CDR3 nucleotides: TGCGCCAGCAGCCGCGGGACAGGGCTTAACGAGCAGTACTTC. This chain links TRBV5-1 with TRBJ2-7; 9 nucleotides line up with TRBD1. The CDR3 length is 14 residues. V gave up 4 bases and J gave up 5 bases; unmatched junction bases: 7. The germline V gene encodes CDR1 SGHRS and CDR2 YFSETQ.

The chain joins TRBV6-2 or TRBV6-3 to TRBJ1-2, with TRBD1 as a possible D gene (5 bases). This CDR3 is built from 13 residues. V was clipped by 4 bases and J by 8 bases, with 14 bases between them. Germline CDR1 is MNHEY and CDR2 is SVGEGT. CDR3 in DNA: TGTGCCAGCAGTTTCCAGGGCCGGGGAGGCTACACCTTC. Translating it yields CASSFQGRGGYTF.

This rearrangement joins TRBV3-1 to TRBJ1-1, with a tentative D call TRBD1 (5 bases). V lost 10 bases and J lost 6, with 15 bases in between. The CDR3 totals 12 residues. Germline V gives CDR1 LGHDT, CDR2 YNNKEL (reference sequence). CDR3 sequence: CATQKRGAEAFF. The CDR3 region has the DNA TGTGCCACCCAAAAGAGGGGAGCTGAAGCTTTCTTT.

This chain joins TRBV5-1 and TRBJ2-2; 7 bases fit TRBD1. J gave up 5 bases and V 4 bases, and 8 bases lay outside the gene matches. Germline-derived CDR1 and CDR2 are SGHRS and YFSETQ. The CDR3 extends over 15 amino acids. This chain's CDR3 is CASSPRDRATGELFF. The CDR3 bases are TGCGCCAGCAGCCCCCGGGACAGAGCGACCGGGGAGCTGTTTTTT.

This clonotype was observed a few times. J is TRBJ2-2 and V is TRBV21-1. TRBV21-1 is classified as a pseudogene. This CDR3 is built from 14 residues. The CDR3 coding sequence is TGTGCCAGCGTAACCCAGCAATGTACCGGGGAGCTGTTTTTT. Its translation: CASVTQQCTGELFF.

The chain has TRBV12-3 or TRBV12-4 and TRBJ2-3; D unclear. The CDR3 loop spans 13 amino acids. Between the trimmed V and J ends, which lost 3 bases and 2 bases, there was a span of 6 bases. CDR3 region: CASSLVFTDTQYF. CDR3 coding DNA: TGTGCCAGCAGTTTGGTCTTCACAGATACGCAGTATTTT.

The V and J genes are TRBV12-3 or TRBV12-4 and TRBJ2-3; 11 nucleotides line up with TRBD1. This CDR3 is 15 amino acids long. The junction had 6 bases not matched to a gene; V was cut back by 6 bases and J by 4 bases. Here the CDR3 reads CASRGQGARADTQYF. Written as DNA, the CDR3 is TGTGCCAGCAGAGGACAGGGGGCTAGGGCAGATACGCAGTATTTT.

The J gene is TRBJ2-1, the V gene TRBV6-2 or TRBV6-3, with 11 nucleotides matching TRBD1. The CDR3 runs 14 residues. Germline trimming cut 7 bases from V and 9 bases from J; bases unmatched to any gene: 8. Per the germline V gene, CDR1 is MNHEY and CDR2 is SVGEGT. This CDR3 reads CASTSRGTGGEQFF. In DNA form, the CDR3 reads TGTGCCAGCACTTCACGAGGGACAGGGGGTGAGCAGTTCTTC.

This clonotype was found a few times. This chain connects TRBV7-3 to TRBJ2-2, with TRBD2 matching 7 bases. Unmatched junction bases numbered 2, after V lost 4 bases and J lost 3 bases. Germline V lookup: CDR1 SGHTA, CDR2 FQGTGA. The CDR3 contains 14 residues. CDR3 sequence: CASSSGLDTGELFF. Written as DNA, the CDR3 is TGTGCCAGCAGCTCCGGACTAGACACCGGGGAGCTGTTTTTT.

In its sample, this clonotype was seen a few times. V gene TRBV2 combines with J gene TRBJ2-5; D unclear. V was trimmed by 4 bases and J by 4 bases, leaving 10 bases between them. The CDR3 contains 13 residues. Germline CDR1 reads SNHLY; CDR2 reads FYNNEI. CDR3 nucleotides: TGTGCCAGCAGTGGTAACAGAGGAGAGACCCAGTACTTC. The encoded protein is CASSGNRGETQYF.

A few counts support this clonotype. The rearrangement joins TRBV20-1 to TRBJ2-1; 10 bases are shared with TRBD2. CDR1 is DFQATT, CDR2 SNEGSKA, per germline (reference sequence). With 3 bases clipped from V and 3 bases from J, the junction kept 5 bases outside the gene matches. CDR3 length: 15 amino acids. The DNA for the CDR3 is TGCAGTGCTAGCCTATTAGCGGGAGGCTACAATGAGCAGTTCTTC. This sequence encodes CSASLLAGGYNEQFF.

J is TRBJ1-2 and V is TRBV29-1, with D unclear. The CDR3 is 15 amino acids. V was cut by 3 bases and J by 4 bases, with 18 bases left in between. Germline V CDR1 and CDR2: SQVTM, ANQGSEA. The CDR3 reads CSVDWSTGNVYGYTF. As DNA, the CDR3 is TGCAGCGTTGACTGGTCGACCGGGAACGTCTATGGCTACACCTTC.

CDR3 sequence reads: CASRGVGYNEQFF. The CDR3 bases are TGTGCCAGCAGGGGGGTCGGGTACAATGAGCAGTTCTTC. V and J are TRBV7-2 and TRBJ2-1; D may correspond to TRBD1 or TRBD2 (5 bases each). The V end lost 6 bases, the J end lost 4 bases, and 10 bases lay between the germline ends. The CDR3 has 13 residues. Germline assignment: CDR1 SGHTA and CDR2 FQGNSA.

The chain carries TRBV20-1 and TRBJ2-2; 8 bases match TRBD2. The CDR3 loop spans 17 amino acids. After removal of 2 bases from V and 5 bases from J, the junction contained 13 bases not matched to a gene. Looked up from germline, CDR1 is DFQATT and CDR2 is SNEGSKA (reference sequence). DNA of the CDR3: TGCAGTGCTAGAAATTTAAAGACTAGCGTTGAGACCGGGGAGCTGTTTTTT. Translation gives CSARNLKTSVETGELFF.

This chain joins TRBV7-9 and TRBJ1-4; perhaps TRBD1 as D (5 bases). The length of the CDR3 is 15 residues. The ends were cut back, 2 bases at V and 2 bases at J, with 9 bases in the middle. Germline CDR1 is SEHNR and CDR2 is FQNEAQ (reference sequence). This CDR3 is CASSLRGGTNEKLFF. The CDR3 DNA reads TGTGCCAGCAGCTTAAGGGGCGGCACTAATGAAAAACTGTTTTTT.

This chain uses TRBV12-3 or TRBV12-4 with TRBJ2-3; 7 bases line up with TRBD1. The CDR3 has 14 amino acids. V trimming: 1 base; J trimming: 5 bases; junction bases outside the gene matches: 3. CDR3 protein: CASSLVGGGDTQYF. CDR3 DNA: TGTGCCAGCAGTTTAGTAGGGGGCGGAGATACGCAGTATTTT.

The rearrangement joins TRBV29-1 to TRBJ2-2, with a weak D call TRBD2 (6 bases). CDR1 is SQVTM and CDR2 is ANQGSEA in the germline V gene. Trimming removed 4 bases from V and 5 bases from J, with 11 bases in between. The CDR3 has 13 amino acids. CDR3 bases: TGCAGCGTTGGCCGGGGAGGTACCGGGGAGCTGTTTTTT. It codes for CSVGRGGTGELFF.

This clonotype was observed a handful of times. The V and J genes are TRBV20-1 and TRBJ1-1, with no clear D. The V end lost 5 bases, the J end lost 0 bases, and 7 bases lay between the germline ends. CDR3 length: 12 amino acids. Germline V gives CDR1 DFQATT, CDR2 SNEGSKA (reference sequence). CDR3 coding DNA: TGCAGTGCTGGAAGGATGAACACTGAAGCTTTCTTT. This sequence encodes CSAGRMNTEAFF.